These T cell receptor beta chains were read from a single sample in a study. TCRdb reprocessed the RT-PCR reads via MiXCR and lists one record per CDR3 protein. The sample has fewer than 800,000 distinct CDR3 sequences; around 14% are singletons. The sample taken for sequencing was memory CD4+ T cells from blood. These receptors were collected from a female donor in good health, serving as a healthy control. Each CDR3 is given with its conserved first and last residue. The D gene is left open where the match is weak. Some rows mark clone size as missing; the rest say once, few, many or name a class of expanded clone.

TGCAGTGCTAGAGATCCCAGGGGAGGCACTGAAGCTTTCTTT	CSARDPRGGTEAFF	-	TRBJ1-1	TRBV20-1	-
TGTGCCAGCAGTTACGGCGGGAGTAGGTACGAGCAGTACTTC	CASSYGGSRYEQYF	-	TRBJ2-7	TRBV6-2/TRBV6-3	TRBD2
TGTGCCAGCAGCTTAGGGGGTACCTTAGAAGCTTTCTTT	CASSLGGTLEAFF	-	TRBJ1-1	TRBV7-2	-
TGTGCCAGCAGACCTGGAGATTCAGGGTACAATCAGCCCCAGCATTTT	CASRPGDSGYNQPQHF	few	TRBJ1-5	TRBV28	-
TGTGCCAGCAGGTCAGACAGTACCAATCAGCCCCAGCATTTT	CASRSDSTNQPQHF	-	TRBJ1-5	TRBV12-3/TRBV12-4	-
TGTGCCAGCAGCCAAGCTAACAGGGGCGGAGGAGAGACCCAGTACTTC	CASSQANRGGGETQYF	many	TRBJ2-5	TRBV4-2	TRBD1
TGTGCCAGCAGCTTCATGGGCGCTAGTGGGAGAGGGGAGTACTTC	CASSFMGASGRGEYF	few	TRBJ2-7	TRBV5-6	-
TGTGCCAGTACCCCTCGGACAGGGTGGCCCTACGAGCAGTACTTC	CASTPRTGWPYEQYF	few	TRBJ2-7	TRBV19	TRBD1
TGTGCCAGCAGTCAACGTCCGGGGCGGGACTCCTACGAGCAGTACTTC	CASSQRPGRDSYEQYF	-	TRBJ2-7	TRBV6-2/TRBV6-3	-
TGTGCCAGCAAACCTTACACGAACACTGAAGCTTTCTTT	CASKPYTNTEAFF	many	TRBJ1-1	TRBV7-3	-
TGTGCCACCAGCAGAGTGGGGACAGCGAACACCGGGGAGCTGTTTTTT	CATSRVGTANTGELFF	-	TRBJ2-2	TRBV15	TRBD1
TGTGCCAGCAGCTTTCCTAGGCGAGGACCCCAAGAGACCCAGTACTTC	CASSFPRRGPQETQYF	few	TRBJ2-5	TRBV5-6	-
TGTGCCAACAGCTTACGAAATCCCGGGCCTTCGAACACCGGGGAGCTGTTTTTT	CANSLRNPGPSNTGELFF	-	TRBJ2-2	TRBV7-6	-
TGTGCCAGCAGTTTTGCCTCGGGGATGAACATTCAGTACTTC	CASSFASGMNIQYF	-	TRBJ2-4	TRBV6-2/TRBV6-3	-
TGTGCCTGGAACAGAGACAATCAGCCCCAGCATTTT	CAWNRDNQPQHF	-	TRBJ1-5	TRBV30	-
TGTGCCAGCAGTACGGGACCACTCCAAGAGACCCAGTACTTC	CASSTGPLQETQYF	few	TRBJ2-5	TRBV28	-
TGTGCCATCAGTGAGTCAAATACTCGGGGAGCGAACTATGGCTACACCTTC	CAISESNTRGANYGYTF	many	TRBJ1-2	TRBV10-3	-
TGCGCCAGCAGCTTGGACGAGGGTGGGGAGCTGTTTTTT	CASSLDEGGELFF	few	TRBJ2-2	TRBV5-1	-
TGTGCCAGCACCAACACTGGCCGGGGATCCTACGAGCAGTACTTC	CASTNTGRGSYEQYF	many	TRBJ2-7	TRBV6-5	-
TGTGCCAGCAGCTCCTTAACTGCAGGGGGCATAAATGAAAAACTGTTTTTT	CASSSLTAGGINEKLFF	-	TRBJ1-4	TRBV7-9	TRBD1
TGTGCCAGCAGCCATGCCGCGACTAGCGGGACTTACGAGCAGTACTTC	CASSHAATSGTYEQYF	many	TRBJ2-7	TRBV4-2	TRBD2
TGTGCCAGCAGTTTCGTATATACGGACGAGCAGTACTTC	CASSFVYTDEQYF	-	TRBJ2-7	TRBV12-3/TRBV12-4	-
TGTGCCAGCACCCGACCAGGGGCAGATACGCAGTATTTT	CASTRPGADTQYF	-	TRBJ2-3	TRBV5-4	-
TGCAGTGCCCGAATACAAACTGGAGATACGCAGTATTTT	CSARIQTGDTQYF	many	TRBJ2-3	TRBV20-1	-
TGTGCCGTCACGGGACAGGGGTTACAGTCTGGAAACACCATATATTTT	CAVTGQGLQSGNTIYF	-	TRBJ1-3	TRBV15	TRBD1
TGCAGTGCTCAAGGGACGAGTCCCTACGAGCAGTACTTC	CSAQGTSPYEQYF	many	TRBJ2-7	TRBV20-1	-
TGCAGTGCTAGATCCCCCGCAAGACAGGGCGACCAGCCCCAGCATTTT	CSARSPARQGDQPQHF	many	TRBJ1-5	TRBV20-1	TRBD1
TGCAGTCCCGCCCGCAGTAGCTCCTATAATTCACCCCTCCACTTT	CSPARSSSYNSPLHF	-	TRBJ1-6	TRBV20-1	-
TGTGCCAGCAGTCCCTGGGACGACCAGAACACTGAAGCTTTCTTT	CASSPWDDQNTEAFF	-	TRBJ1-1	TRBV6-5	-
TGTGCCAGCCACGGGGGGTTCTCCTACAATGAGCAGTTCTTC	CASHGGFSYNEQFF	many	TRBJ2-1	TRBV7-2	TRBD2
TGCAGTGCTAGAGGGGGGAGGCGGAACAATGAGCAGTTCTTC	CSARGGRRNNEQFF	few	TRBJ2-1	TRBV20-1	-